The 2 T cell receptor beta chains below come from one sample, sequenced in a study of CD4 and CD8 cells across lung adenocarcinoma regions. In TCRdb, the PCR reads were re-called with MiXCR into one record per CDR3 protein. Among 20,000 to 25,000 distinct CDR3 sequences listed, about 50% were seen once. Sequencing input: CD8+ T cells from the center of a lung tumor. The receptors shown here come from a female donor with lung adenocarcinoma. The CD4 and CD8 labels of this study may be unreliable.

This clonotype was recorded a few times. The chain employs TRBV7-2 and TRBJ2-7, with a possible D match to TRBD1 (6 bases). Deletions cut 5 bases from V and 4 bases from J, with 12 bases between. Germline V gives CDR1 SGHTA, CDR2 FQGNSA. This CDR3 is built from 13 residues. As DNA, the CDR3 is TGTGCCAGCAGCGTTCGTCAGGGGTACGAGCAGTACTTC. This codes for CASSVRQGYEQYF.

Many counts were recorded for this clonotype. For the CDR3, the DNA is TGTGCCATCAGTGATCGTTCGGGACCAGGGGGTGAGCAGTTCTTC. This encodes CAISDRSGPGGEQFF. V gene TRBV10-3 combines with J gene TRBJ2-1, with 7 bases identical to TRBD1. After removal of 3 bases from V and 9 bases from J, the junction contained 11 bases not matched to a gene. Per germline, CDR1 ENHRY and CDR2 SYGVKD. This CDR3 is built from 15 residues.